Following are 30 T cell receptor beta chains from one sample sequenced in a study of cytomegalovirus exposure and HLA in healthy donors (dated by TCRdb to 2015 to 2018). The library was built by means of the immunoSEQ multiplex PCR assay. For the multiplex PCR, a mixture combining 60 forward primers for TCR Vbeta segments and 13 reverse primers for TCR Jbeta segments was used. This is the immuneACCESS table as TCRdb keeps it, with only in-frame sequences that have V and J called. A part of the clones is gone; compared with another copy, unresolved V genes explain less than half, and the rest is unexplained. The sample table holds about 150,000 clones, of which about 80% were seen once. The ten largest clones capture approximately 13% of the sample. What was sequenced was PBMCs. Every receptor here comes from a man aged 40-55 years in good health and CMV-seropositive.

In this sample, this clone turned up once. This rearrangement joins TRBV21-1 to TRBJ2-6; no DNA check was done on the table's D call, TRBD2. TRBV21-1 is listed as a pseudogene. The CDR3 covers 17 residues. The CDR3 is CASPPTLNPSGANVLTF. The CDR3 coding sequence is TGTGCCAGTCCTCCCACTCTCAACCCCTCTGGGGCCAACGTCCTGACTTTC.

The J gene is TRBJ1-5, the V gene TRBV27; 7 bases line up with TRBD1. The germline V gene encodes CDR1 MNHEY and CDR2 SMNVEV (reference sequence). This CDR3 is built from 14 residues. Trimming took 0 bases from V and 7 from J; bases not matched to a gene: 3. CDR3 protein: CASSLSRDSQPQHF. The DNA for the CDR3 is TGTGCCAGCAGTTTATCGCGGGACAGCCAGCCCCAGCATTTT.

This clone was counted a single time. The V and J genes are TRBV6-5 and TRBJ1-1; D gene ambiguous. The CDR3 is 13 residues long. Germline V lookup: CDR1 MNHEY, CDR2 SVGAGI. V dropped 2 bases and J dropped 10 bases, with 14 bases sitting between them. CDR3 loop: CASSYLDSPRAFF. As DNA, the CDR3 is TGTGCCAGCAGTTACCTGGACTCACCAAGAGCTTTCTTT.

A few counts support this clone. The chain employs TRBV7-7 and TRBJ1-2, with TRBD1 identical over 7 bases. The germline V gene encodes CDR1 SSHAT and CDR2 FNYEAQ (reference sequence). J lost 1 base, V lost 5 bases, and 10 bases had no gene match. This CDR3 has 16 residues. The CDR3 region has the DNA TGTGCCAGCAGCAAAAAACCGGGACAGAATAACTATGGCTACACCTTC. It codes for CASSKKPGQNNYGYTF.

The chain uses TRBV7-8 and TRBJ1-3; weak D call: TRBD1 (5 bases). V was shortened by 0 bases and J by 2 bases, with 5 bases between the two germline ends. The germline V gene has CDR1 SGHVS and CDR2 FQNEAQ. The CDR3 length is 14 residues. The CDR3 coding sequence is TGTGCCAGCAGCTTAGCGGGGCCTGGAAACACCATATATTTT. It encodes CASSLAGPGNTIYF.

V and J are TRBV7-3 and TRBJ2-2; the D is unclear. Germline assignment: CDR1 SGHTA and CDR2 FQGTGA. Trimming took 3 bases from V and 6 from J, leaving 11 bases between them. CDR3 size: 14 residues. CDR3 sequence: CASSFGSSPGELFF. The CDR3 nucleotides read TGTGCCAGCAGCTTCGGAAGTAGCCCCGGGGAGCTGTTTTTT.

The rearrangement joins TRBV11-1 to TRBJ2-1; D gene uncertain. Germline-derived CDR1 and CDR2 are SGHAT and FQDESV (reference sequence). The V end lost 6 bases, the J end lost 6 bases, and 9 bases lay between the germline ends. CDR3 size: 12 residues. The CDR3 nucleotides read TGTGCCAGCAGTAAGAGTTTCAATGAGCAGTTCTTC. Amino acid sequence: CASSKSFNEQFF.

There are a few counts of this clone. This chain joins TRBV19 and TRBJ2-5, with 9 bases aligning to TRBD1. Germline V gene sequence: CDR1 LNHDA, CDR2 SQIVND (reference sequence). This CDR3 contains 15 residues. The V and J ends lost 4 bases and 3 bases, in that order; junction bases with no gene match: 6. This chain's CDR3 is CASSRDRDAEETQYF. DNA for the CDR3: TGTGCCAGTAGTAGGGACAGGGATGCGGAAGAGACCCAGTACTTC.

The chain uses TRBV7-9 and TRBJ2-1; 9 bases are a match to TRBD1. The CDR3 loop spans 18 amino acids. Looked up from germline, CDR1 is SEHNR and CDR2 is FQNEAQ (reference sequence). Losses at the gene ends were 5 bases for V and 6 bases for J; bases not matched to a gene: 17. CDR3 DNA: TGTGCCAGCAGCCTCAGACGGACAGGGGTGGGACCGGGCAATGAGCAGTTCTTC. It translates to CASSLRRTGVGPGNEQFF.

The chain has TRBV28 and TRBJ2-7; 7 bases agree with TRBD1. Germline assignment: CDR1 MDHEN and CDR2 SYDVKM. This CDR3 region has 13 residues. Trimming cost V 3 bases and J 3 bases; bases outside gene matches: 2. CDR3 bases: TGTGCCAGCAGTTTGGGACAGAGCTACGAGCAGTACTTC. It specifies CASSLGQSYEQYF.

CDR3 coding DNA: TGTGCCAGCAGTCAACAGGGTTCTGGAAACACCATATATTTT. It yields the protein CASSQQGSGNTIYF. The chain recombines TRBV28 with TRBJ1-3; D may be TRBD1 (6 bases). The CDR3 runs 14 residues. V lost 5 bases to trimming and J lost 1 base, with 9 bases between them. The V gene's germline CDR1 is MDHEN and CDR2 SYDVKM.

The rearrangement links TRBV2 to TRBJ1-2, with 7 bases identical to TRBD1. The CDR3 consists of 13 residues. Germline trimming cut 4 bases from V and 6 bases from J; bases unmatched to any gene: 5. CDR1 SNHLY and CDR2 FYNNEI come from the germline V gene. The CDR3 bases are TGTGCCAGCAGTGCACAGGGGCGGAATGGCTACACCTTC. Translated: CASSAQGRNGYTF.

The CDR3: CASSYSGKGAVETQYF. CDR3 sequence (DNA): TGTGCCAGCAGCTATAGCGGGAAGGGAGCGGTGGAGACCCAGTACTTC. This sequence joins TRBV7-4 and TRBJ2-5; 8 bases line up with TRBD2. Unmatched junction bases numbered 12, after V lost 4 bases and J lost 5 bases. This CDR3 spans 16 amino acids. Germline CDR1 reads SGHVT; CDR2 reads SQSDAQ.

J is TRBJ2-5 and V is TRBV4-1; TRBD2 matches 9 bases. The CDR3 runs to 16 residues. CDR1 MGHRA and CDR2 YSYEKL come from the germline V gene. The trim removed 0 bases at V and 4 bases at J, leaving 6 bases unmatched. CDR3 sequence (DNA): TGCGCCAGCAGCCAAGAATTCCTAGCGGGACGAGAGACCCAGTACTTC. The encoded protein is CASSQEFLAGRETQYF.

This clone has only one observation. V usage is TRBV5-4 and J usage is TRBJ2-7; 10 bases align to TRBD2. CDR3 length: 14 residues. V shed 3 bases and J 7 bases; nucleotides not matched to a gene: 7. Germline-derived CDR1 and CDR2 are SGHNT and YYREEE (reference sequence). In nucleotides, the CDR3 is TGTGCCAGCAGCTCCCCTAGCGGGAGTCGTGAGCAGTACTTC. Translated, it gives CASSSPSGSREQYF.

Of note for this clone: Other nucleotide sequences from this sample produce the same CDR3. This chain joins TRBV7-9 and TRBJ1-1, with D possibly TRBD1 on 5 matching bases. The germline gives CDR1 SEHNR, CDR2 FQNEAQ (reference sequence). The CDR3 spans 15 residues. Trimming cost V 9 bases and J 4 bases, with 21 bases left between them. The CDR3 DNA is TGTGCCAGTCTCCGTGGGGGGGGAATAACCACTGAAGCTTTCTTT. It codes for CASLRGGGITTEAFF.

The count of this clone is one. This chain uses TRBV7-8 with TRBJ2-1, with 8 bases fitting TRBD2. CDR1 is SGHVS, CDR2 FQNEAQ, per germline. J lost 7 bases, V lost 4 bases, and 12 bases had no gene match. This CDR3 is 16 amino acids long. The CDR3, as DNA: TGTGCCAGCAGCTCTGAGGACTGGAGCGGGAGAAATGAGCAGTTCTTC. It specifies CASSSEDWSGRNEQFF. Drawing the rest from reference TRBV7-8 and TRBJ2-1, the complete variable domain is GAGVSQSPRYKVAKRGQDVALRCDPISGHVSLFWYQQALGQGPEFLTYFQNEAQLDKSGLPSDRFFAERPEGSVSTLKIQRTQQEDSAVYLCASSSEDWSGRNEQFFGPGTRLTVL.

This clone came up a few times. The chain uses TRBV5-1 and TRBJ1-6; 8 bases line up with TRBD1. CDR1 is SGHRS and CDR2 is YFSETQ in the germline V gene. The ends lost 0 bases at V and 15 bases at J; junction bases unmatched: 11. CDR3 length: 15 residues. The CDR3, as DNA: TGCGCCAGCAGCTTGGCAGGGACAGGCAGTTCCCTCCTCCACTTT. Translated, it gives CASSLAGTGSSLLHF.

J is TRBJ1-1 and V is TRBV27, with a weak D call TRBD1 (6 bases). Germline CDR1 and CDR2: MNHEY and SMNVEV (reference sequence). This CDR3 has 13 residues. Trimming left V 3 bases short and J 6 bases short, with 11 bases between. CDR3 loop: CASSFWGGPEAFF. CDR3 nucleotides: TGTGCCAGCAGTTTTTGGGGGGGCCCTGAAGCTTTCTTT.

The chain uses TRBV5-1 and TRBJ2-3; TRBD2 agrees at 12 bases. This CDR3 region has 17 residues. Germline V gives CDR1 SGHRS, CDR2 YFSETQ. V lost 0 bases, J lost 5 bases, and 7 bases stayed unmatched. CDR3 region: CASSLALAGGPQDTQYF. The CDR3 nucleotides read TGCGCCAGCAGCTTGGCGCTAGCGGGAGGGCCCCAAGATACGCAGTATTTT.

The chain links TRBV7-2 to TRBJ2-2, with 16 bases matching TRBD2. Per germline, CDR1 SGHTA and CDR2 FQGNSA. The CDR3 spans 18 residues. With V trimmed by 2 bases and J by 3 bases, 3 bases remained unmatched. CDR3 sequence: CASSLQGLAGGYTGELFF. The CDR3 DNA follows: TGTGCCAGCAGCTTACAGGGACTAGCGGGAGGGTACACCGGGGAGCTGTTTTTT.

The CDR3 loop is CASSISSPLLAGAPNEQFF. The DNA for the CDR3 is TGTGCCAGTAGTATTTCGTCCCCCCTACTAGCGGGAGCCCCCAATGAGCAGTTCTTC. This chain connects TRBV19 to TRBJ2-1; TRBD2 matches 11 bases. The germline V gene encodes CDR1 LNHDA and CDR2 SQIVND (reference sequence). This CDR3 has 19 residues. J was trimmed by 6 bases and V by 3 bases; bases with no gene match: 16.

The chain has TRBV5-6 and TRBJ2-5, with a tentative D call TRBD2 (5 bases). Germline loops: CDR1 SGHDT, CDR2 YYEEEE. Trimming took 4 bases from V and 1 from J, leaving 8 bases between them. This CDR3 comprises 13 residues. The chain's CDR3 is CASSLGLQETQYF. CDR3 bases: TGTGCCAGCAGCCTCGGACTCCAAGAGACCCAGTACTTC. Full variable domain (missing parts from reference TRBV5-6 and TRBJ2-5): DAGVTQSPTHLIKTRGQQVTLRCSPKSGHDTVSWYQQALGQGPQFIFQYYEEEERQRGNFPDRFSGHQFPNYSSELNVNALLLGDSALYLCASSLGLQETQYFGPGTRLLVL.

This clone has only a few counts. CDR3 amino acids: CASSLRLADSYEQYF. The CDR3 coding sequence is TGTGCCAGCAGCTTGCGACTAGCGGATTCCTACGAGCAGTACTTC. The J gene is TRBJ2-7, the V gene TRBV7-9; TRBD2 aligns across 9 bases. V shed 3 bases, J shed 1 base, and the junction held 4 bases outside the gene matches. Germline V CDR1 and CDR2: SEHNR, FQNEAQ (reference sequence). This CDR3 comprises 15 residues. Using reference TRBV7-9 and TRBJ2-7 for the parts outside the CDR3, the full variable domain is DTGVSQNPRHKITKRGQNVTFRCDPISEHNRLYWYRQTLGQGPEFLTYFQNEAQLEKSRLLSDRFSAERPKGSFSTLEIQRTEQGDSAMYLCASSLRLADSYEQYFGPGTRLTVT.

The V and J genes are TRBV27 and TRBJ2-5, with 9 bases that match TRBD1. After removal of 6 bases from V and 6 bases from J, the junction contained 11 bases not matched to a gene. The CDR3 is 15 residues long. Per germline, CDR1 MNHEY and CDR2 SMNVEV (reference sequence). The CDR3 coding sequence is TGTGCCAGCAGACCCTCGATGGGACAGGGACAGACCCAGTACTTC. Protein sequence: CASRPSMGQGQTQYF.

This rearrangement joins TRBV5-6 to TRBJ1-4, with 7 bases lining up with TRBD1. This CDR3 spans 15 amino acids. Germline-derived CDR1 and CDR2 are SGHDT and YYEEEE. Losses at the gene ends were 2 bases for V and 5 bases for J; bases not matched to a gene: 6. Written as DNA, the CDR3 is TGTGCCAGCAGCTTAACCGGGACAGCAAATGAAAAACTGTTTTTT. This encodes CASSLTGTANEKLFF. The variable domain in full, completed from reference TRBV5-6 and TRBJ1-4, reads DAGVTQSPTHLIKTRGQQVTLRCSPKSGHDTVSWYQQALGQGPQFIFQYYEEEERQRGNFPDRFSGHQFPNYSSELNVNALLLGDSALYLCASSLTGTANEKLFFGSGTQLSVL.

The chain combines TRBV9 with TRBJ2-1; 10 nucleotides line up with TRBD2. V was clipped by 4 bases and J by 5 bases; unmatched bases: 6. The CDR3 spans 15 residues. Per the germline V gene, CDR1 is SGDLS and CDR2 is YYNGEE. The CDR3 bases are TGTGCCAGCAGCCAATCTAGCGGGAGTCACAATGAGCAGTTCTTC. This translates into CASSQSSGSHNEQFF.

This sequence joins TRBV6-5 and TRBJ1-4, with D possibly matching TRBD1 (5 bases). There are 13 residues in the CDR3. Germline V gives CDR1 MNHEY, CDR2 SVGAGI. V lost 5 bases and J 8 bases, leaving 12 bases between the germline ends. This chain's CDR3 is CASSAREVEKLFF. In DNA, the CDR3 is TGTGCCAGCAGTGCCAGGGAGGTGGAAAAACTGTTTTTT.

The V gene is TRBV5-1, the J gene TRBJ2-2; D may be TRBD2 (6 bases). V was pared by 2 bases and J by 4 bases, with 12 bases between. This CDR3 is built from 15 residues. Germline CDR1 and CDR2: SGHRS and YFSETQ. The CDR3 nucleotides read TGCGCCAGCAGCTTTGGGGGAGGCGGCACCGGGGAGCTGTTTTTT. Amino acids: CASSFGGGGTGELFF. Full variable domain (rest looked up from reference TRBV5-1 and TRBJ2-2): KAGVTQTPRYLIKTRGQQVTLSCSPISGHRSVSWYQQTPGQGLQFLFEYFSETQRNKGNFPGRFSGRQFSNSRSEMNVSTLELGDSALYLCASSFGGGGTGELFFGEGSRLTVL.

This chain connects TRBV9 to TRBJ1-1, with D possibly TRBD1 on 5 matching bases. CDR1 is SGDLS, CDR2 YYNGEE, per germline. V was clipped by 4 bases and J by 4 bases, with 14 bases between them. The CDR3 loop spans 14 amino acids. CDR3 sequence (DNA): TGTGCCAGCAGCACCTTAGGGGTTGGCACTGAAGCTTTCTTT. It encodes CASSTLGVGTEAFF. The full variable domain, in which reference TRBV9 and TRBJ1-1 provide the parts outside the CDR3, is DSGVTQTPKHLITATGQRVTLRCSPRSGDLSVYWYQQSLDQGLQFLIQYYNGEERAKGNILERFSAQQFPDLHSELNLSSLELGDSALYFCASSTLGVGTEAFFGQGTRLTVV.